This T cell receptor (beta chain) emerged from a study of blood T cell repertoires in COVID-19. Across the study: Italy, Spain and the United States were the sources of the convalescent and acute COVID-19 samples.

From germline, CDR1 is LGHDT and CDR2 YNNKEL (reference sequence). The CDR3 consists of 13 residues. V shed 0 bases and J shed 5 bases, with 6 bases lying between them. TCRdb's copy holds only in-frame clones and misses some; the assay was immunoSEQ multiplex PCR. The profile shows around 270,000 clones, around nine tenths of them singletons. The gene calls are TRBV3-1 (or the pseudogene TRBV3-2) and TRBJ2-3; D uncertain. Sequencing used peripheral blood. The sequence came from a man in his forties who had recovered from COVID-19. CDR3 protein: CASSQEDLDTQYF. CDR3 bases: TGTGCCAGCAGCCAAGAAGACTTAGATACGCAGTATTTT.